Presented here are 23 T cell receptor beta chains from one specimen sequenced in a study of blood T cell repertoires in COVID-19. Sequenced by immunoSEQ multiplex PCR; TCRdb stores in-frame clones only, minus some. The sample consists of some 290,000 clones, 90% of them appearing once. The sequencing sample was made of PBMCs or T cells enriched from blood (not recorded which). All receptors come from a woman aged 25-40 years who had been exposed to COVID-19.

The chain combines TRBV7-6 with TRBJ2-2; weak D call: TRBD1 (5 bases). Trimming cost V 5 bases and J 3 bases, with 13 bases left between them. The CDR3 runs 15 residues. Germline V gene lookup returns CDR1 SGHVS and CDR2 FNYEAQ. The CDR3, as DNA: TGTGCCAGCAGCCTGTTAGGGGCGGACACCGGGGAGCTGTTTTTT. It specifies CASSLLGADTGELFF. The variable domain in full, completed from reference TRBV7-6 and TRBJ2-2, reads GAGVSQSPRYKVTKRGQDVALRCDPISGHVSLYWYRQALGQGPEFLTYFNYEAQQDKSGLPNDRFSAERPEGSISTLTIQRTEQRDSAMYRCASSLLGADTGELFFGEGSRLTVL.

As concerns this clone: Other DNA sequences in the same sample also yield this CDR3. The chain recombines TRBV19 with TRBJ1-5, with 10 bases aligning to TRBD1. The CDR3 has 15 amino acids. Germline CDR1 is LNHDA and CDR2 is SQIVND (reference sequence). J gave up 6 bases and V 3 bases, and 5 bases lay outside the gene matches. CDR3 region: CASSIRTGGGQPQHF. The DNA of the CDR3 is TGTGCCAGTAGTATCCGGACAGGGGGAGGTCAGCCCCAGCATTTT.

The chain joins TRBV30 to TRBJ1-2; 9 nucleotides match TRBD1. The germline V gene encodes CDR1 GTSNPN and CDR2 SVGIG (reference sequence). The CDR3 runs 15 residues. Germline trimming cut 5 bases from V and 4 bases from J; bases unmatched to any gene: 11. The CDR3 reads CAWGEDRGWIYGYTF. CDR3 nucleotides: TGTGCCTGGGGGGAGGACAGGGGATGGATCTATGGCTACACCTTC.

This rearrangement joins TRBV5-1 to TRBJ2-3; 15 bases fit TRBD2. Germline CDR1 is SGHRS and CDR2 is YFSETQ. Unmatched junction bases numbered 4, after V lost 4 bases and J lost 4 bases. This CDR3 comprises 16 residues. The DNA of the CDR3 is TGCGCCAGCAGCGCTGGACTAGCGGGGGGGGCAGATACGCAGTATTTT. Amino acid sequence: CASSAGLAGGADTQYF.

This chain uses TRBV5-5 with TRBJ1-5, with 7 nucleotides matching TRBD1. The V gene end was trimmed by 1 base and the J gene end by 4 bases; junction bases not matched to a gene: 11. Germline CDR1 reads SGHKS; CDR2 reads YYEKEE (reference sequence). This CDR3 region has 17 residues. In DNA form, the CDR3 reads TGTGCCAGCAGCTTGAGGGACAGACGGTTAGAGAATCAGCCCCAGCATTTT. Amino acids: CASSLRDRRLENQPQHF.

The rearrangement joins TRBV24-1 to TRBJ1-2; 7 bases match TRBD1. Germline V gene data show CDR1 as KGHDR and CDR2 as SFDVKD. V shed 4 bases and J 4 bases; nucleotides not matched to a gene: 8. The CDR3 covers 15 residues. The CDR3 is CATSDAPGQTYGYTF. Written as DNA, the CDR3 is TGTGCCACCAGTGACGCCCCGGGACAGACCTATGGCTACACCTTC.

This clone was picked up one time. The chain recombines TRBV6-2 or TRBV6-3 with TRBJ2-7; maybe TRBD2 (6 bases). The V end was cut by 7 bases, the J end by 9 bases, with 25 bases between. CDR3 length equals 15 residues. CDR1 is MNHEY and CDR2 is SVGEGT in the germline V gene. The CDR3 here is CASTPGEEGYTWQYF. The DNA for the CDR3 is TGTGCCAGCACCCCGGGGGAGGAGGGATACACGTGGCAGTACTTC.

This chain joins TRBV10-3 and TRBJ2-1; a weak D match, TRBD1 (6 bases). The CDR3 totals 15 residues. Germline CDR1 reads ENHRY; CDR2 reads SYGVKD. Trimming took off 6 bases at V and 7 bases at J, with 19 bases between the two ends. The CDR3 coding sequence is TGTGCCATCAGGGAGACAGGCCGAGAAAAAAATGAGCAGTTCTTC. It is translated as CAIRETGREKNEQFF.

This chain joins TRBV11-2 and TRBJ1-2; D may be TRBD1 (5 bases). Trimming took 0 bases from V and 4 from J, leaving 9 bases between them. The length of the CDR3 is 14 residues. Germline V gene sequence: CDR1 SGHAT, CDR2 FQNNGV. CDR3 DNA sequence: TGTGCCAGCAGCTTAGATGGGGCTCGCTATGGCTACACCTTC. Protein sequence: CASSLDGARYGYTF.

The V and J genes are TRBV5-1 and TRBJ1-3, with D perhaps matching TRBD1 (5 bases). Looked up from germline, CDR1 is SGHRS and CDR2 is YFSETQ. This CDR3 region has 13 residues. With 0 bases removed from V and 9 bases from J, the gap between germline ends came to 10 bases. The CDR3 DNA follows: TGCGCCAGCAGCTTGGCGGGGGAGAGCACCATATATTTT. It translates to CASSLAGESTIYF.

The chain recombines TRBV6-5 with TRBJ1-2, with 9 positions matching TRBD1. V shed 4 bases and J 2 bases; nucleotides not matched to a gene: 5. This CDR3 region has 15 residues. CDR1 is MNHEY, CDR2 SVGAGI, per germline. The CDR3 coding sequence is TGTGCCAGCAGTTCCGTAGGACAGGGGAACTATGGCTACACCTTC. As protein: CASSSVGQGNYGYTF.

This clone appeared once. The rearrangement joins TRBV7-9 to TRBJ1-1; D possibly corresponds to TRBD1 (5 bases). This CDR3 contains 15 residues. Germline V lookup: CDR1 SEHNR, CDR2 FQNEAQ (reference sequence). V was trimmed by 4 bases and J by 0 bases, leaving 12 bases between them. CDR3 coding DNA: TGTGCCAGCAGCTCCCGGGGGGGGGTGAACACTGAAGCTTTCTTT. As protein: CASSSRGGVNTEAFF.

The chain combines TRBV5-1 with TRBJ2-5, with D possibly TRBD1 on 6 matching bases. CDR1 is SGHRS and CDR2 is YFSETQ in the germline V gene. Trimming stripped 0 bases from V and 1 base from J, with 13 bases between. The CDR3 sequence is 16 residues long. As DNA, the CDR3 is TGCGCCAGCAGCTTGGGCCTCGCGGACAGCCAAGAGACCCAGTACTTC. Its protein product is CASSLGLADSQETQYF.

The rearrangement links TRBV5-4 to TRBJ1-4; possible D gene TRBD1, 5 bases. The CDR3 loop spans 15 amino acids. CDR1 is SGHNT, CDR2 YYREEE, per germline (reference sequence). V was clipped by 7 bases and J by 3 bases, with 16 bases between them. In DNA form, the CDR3 reads TGTGCCAGCGCCCGCGGGGGTTTGGCTAATGAAAAACTGTTTTTT. Translating gives CASARGGLANEKLFF.

The CDR3 protein is CASSTGGQGIKTAFF. In DNA, the CDR3 is TGTGCCAGCAGTACGGGGGGACAGGGGATTAAGACAGCTTTCTTT. V usage is TRBV6-5 and J usage is TRBJ1-1; 10 nucleotides line up with TRBD1. This CDR3 has 15 residues. CDR1 is MNHEY and CDR2 is SVGAGI in the germline V gene. V shed 5 bases, J shed 10 bases, and the junction held 13 bases outside the gene matches.

This clone was found once. V is TRBV27 and J is TRBJ1-1; the D is unclear. The CDR3 covers 14 residues. CDR1 MNHEY and CDR2 SMNVEV come from the germline V gene (reference sequence). Between the trimmed V and J ends, which lost 4 bases and 1 base, there was a span of 10 bases. Written as DNA, the CDR3 is TGTGCCAGCAGTTACCGACGGGGGAACACTGAAGCTTTCTTT. Encoded protein: CASSYRRGNTEAFF.

This sequence joins TRBV4-2 and TRBJ1-5, with 8 bases lining up with TRBD1. CDR3 length: 15 residues. Trimming at V came to 1 base and at J to 6 bases, leaving 5 bases not matched to a gene. Germline V lookup: CDR1 LGHNA, CDR2 YNFKEQ. CDR3 bases: TGTGCCAGCAGCCAAGTGGAGACAGGGGCTCAGCCCCAGCATTTT. Its protein product is CASSQVETGAQPQHF.

This rearrangement joins TRBV11-3 to TRBJ2-1, with 10 bases lining up with TRBD2. J gave up 3 bases and V 6 bases, and 2 bases lay outside the gene matches. In germline, CDR1 is SGHNT, CDR2 YENEEA. The CDR3 sequence is 14 residues long. CDR3 region: CASSRTSGYNEQFF. The DNA for the CDR3 is TGTGCCAGCAGTAGGACTAGCGGCTACAATGAGCAGTTCTTC.

The chain couples TRBV7-2 to TRBJ2-7; possible D gene TRBD1, 5 bases. The ends were cut back, 1 base at V and 5 bases at J, with 12 bases in the middle. CDR1 is SGHTA, CDR2 FQGNSA, per germline. CDR3 length: 14 amino acids. CDR3 in amino acids: CASSLVGREHEQYF. Here the CDR3 DNA reads TGTGCCAGCAGCTTAGTTGGCAGGGAACACGAGCAGTACTTC.

V and J are TRBV2 and TRBJ1-1, with a possible D match to TRBD1 (5 bases). This CDR3 has 13 amino acids. Between the trimmed V and J ends, which lost 3 bases and 4 bases, there was a span of 9 bases. Germline loops: CDR1 SNHLY, CDR2 FYNNEI. The CDR3 nucleotides are TGTGCCAGCAGTGATCAGGGAATCACTGAAGCTTTCTTT. This encodes CASSDQGITEAFF.

There are a few counts of this clone. The chain links TRBV18 to TRBJ2-7, with a weak D call TRBD2 (6 bases). V was pared by 0 bases and J by 3 bases, with 9 bases between. The length of the CDR3 is 14 residues. From germline, CDR1 is KGHSH and CDR2 LQKENI. The CDR3 sequence is CASSPPEGIYEQYF. The CDR3, as DNA: TGTGCCAGCTCACCACCGGAGGGAATCTACGAGCAGTACTTC.

The DNA for the CDR3 is TGTGCCAGCAGTGGAGCGGGGTTCGGGACCTACGAGCAGTACTTC. This gives the protein CASSGAGFGTYEQYF. This rearrangement joins TRBV25-1 to TRBJ2-7, with 7 bases matching TRBD2. The V segment lost 4 bases and the J segment 2 bases; nucleotides outside the gene matches: 8. CDR3 length: 15 amino acids. CDR1 MGHDK and CDR2 SYGVNS come from the germline V gene.

The rearrangement joins TRBV6-4 to TRBJ1-5; TRBD1 agrees at 10 bases. This CDR3 has 14 amino acids. The germline CDR1 and CDR2 sequences are MRHNA and SNTAGT. Unmatched junction bases numbered 6, after V lost 7 bases and J lost 6 bases. The CDR3 here is CASIRQGAGQPQHF. CDR3 nucleotide sequence: TGTGCCAGCATTAGACAGGGGGCGGGTCAGCCCCAGCATTTT.